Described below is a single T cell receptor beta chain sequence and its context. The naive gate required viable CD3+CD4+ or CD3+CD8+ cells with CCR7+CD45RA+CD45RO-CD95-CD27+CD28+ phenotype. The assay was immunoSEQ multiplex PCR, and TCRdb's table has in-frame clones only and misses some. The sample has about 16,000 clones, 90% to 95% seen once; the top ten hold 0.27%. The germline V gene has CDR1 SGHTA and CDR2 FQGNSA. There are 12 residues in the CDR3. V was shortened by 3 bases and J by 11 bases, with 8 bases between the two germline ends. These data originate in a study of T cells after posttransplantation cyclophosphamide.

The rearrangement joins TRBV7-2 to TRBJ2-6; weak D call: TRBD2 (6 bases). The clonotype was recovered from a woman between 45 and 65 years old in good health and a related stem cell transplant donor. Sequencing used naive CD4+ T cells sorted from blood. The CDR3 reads CASSFGGDVLTF. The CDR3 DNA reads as TGTGCCAGCAGCTTTGGCGGGGACGTCCTGACTTTC. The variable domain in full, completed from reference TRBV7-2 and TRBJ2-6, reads GAGVSQSPSNKVTEKGKDVELRCDPISGHTALYWYRQSLGQGLEFLIYFQGNSAPDKSGLPSDRFSAERTGGSVSTLTIQRTQQEDSAVYLCASSFGGDVLTFGAGSRLTVL.